This TCR beta chain was found in a study of vaccination effects on CD4 cells after COVID-19. About the research overall: Post-vaccine specimens were collected at a median of 72 days following the second dose.

In regard to this clone: Its antigen is not identified.

Using viral peptide pools, the ViraFEST assay grew out antigen-specific CD4+ T cells prior to sequencing. The culture ran for less than 12 days, and then CD4+ T cells were isolated. Every participant took two doses of the BNT162b2 or mRNA-1273 vaccine. IL-2 medium was substituted for half the medium on days 3 and 7. Clones were sequenced by immunoSEQ multiplex PCR, and TCRdb holds only the in-frame ones, with some missing. The sample lists roughly 27,000 clones, about 74% occurring once. The sequence was collected from a human donor who received a COVID-19 vaccine. Sequencing was performed on CD4+ T cells from PBMCs cultured with HCoV-OC43 spike peptides, taken after COVID-19 vaccination. Subset given: HCoV-OC43 spike overlapping peptide pool stimulation.

The CDR3 region is CATSDLDRRTDTQYF. CDR3 nucleotide sequence: TGTGCCACCAGTGATTTGGACAGACGCACAGATACGCAGTATTTT. The genes are TRBV24-1 and TRBJ2-3, with D perhaps TRBD1 (5 bases). There are 15 residues in the CDR3. The germline V gene has CDR1 KGHDR and CDR2 SFDVKD. Between the trimmed V and J ends, which lost 0 bases and 1 base, there was a span of 7 bases.